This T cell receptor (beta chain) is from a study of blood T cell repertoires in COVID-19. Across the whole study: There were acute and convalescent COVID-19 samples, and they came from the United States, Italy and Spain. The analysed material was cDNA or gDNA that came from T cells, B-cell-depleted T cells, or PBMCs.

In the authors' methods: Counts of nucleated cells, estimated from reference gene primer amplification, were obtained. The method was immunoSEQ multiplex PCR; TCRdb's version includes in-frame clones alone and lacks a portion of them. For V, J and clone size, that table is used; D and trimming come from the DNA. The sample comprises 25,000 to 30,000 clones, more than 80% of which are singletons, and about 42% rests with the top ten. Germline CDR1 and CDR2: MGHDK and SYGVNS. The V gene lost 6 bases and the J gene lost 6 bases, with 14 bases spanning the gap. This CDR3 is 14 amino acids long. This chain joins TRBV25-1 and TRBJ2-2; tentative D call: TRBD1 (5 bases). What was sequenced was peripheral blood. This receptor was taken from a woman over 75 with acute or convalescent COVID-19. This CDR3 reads CASSSGWGAGELFF. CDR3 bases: TGTGCCAGCAGCTCAGGGTGGGGCGCCGGGGAGCTGTTTTTT.